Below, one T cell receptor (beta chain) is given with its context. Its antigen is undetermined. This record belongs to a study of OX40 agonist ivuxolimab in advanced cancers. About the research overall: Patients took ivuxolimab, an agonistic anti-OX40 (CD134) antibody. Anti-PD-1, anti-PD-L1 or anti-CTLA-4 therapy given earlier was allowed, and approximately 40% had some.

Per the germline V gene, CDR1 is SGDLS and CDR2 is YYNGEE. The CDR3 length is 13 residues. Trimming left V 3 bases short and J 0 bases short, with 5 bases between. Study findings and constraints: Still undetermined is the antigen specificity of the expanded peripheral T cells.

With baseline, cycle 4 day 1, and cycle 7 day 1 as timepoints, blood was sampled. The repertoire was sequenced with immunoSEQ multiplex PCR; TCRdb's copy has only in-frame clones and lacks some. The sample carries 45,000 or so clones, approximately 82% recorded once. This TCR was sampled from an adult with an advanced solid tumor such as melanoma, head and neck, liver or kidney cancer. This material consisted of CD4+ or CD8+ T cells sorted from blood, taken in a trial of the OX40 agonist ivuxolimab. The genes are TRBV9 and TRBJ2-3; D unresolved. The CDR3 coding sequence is TGTGCCAGCAGCGGGACCAGCACAGATACGCAGTATTTT. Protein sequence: CASSGTSTDTQYF. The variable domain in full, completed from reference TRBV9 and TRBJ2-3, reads DSGVTQTPKHLITATGQRVTLRCSPRSGDLSVYWYQQSLDQGLQFLIQYYNGEERAKGNILERFSAQQFPDLHSELNLSSLELGDSALYFCASSGTSTDTQYFGPGTRLTVL.